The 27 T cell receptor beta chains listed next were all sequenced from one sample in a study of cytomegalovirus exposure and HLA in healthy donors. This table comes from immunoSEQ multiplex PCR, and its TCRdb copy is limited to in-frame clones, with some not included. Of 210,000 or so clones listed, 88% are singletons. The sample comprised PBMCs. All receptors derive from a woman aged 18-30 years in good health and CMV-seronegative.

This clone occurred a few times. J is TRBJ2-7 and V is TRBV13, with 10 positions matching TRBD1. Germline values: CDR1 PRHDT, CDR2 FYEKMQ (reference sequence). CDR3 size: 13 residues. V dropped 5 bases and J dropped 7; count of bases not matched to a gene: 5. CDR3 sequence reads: CASSHGQGGEQYF. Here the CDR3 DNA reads TGTGCCAGCAGCCACGGACAGGGGGGAGAGCAGTACTTC.

The CDR3 is CASSLDSDTYNEQFF. The CDR3 DNA reads as TGTGCCAGCAGTCTGGACAGTGATACCTACAATGAGCAGTTCTTC. This chain uses TRBV27 with TRBJ2-1, with D maybe TRBD1 (6 bases). Germline assignment: CDR1 MNHEY and CDR2 SMNVEV (reference sequence). CDR3 length: 15 residues. The V and J ends lost 5 bases and 2 bases respectively, with 13 bases between them.

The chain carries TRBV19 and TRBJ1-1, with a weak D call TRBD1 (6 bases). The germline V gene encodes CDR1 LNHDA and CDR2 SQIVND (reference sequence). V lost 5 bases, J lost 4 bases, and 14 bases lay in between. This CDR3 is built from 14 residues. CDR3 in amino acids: CASSLEGGGTEAFF. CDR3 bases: TGTGCCAGTAGTCTCGAGGGAGGGGGCACTGAAGCTTTCTTT.

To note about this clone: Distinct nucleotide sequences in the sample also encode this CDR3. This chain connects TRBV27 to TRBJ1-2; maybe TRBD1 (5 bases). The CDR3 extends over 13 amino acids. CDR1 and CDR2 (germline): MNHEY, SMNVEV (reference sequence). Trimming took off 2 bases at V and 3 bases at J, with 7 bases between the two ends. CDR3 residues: CASSLARDYGYTF. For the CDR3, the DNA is TGTGCCAGCAGTTTAGCCAGGGACTATGGCTACACCTTC.

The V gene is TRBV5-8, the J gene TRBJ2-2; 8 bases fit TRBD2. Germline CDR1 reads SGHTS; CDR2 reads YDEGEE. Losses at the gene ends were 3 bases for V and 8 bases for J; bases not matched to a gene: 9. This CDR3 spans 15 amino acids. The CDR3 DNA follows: TGTGCCAGCAGCTGGACGGGAGGGCCATCTGGGGAGCTGTTTTTT. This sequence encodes CASSWTGGPSGELFF. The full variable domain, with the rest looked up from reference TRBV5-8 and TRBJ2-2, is EAGVTQSPTHLIKTRGQQATLRCSPISGHTSVYWYQQALGLGLQFLLWYDEGEERNRGNFPPRFSGRQFPNYSSELNVNALELEDSALYLCASSWTGGPSGELFFGEGSRLTVL.

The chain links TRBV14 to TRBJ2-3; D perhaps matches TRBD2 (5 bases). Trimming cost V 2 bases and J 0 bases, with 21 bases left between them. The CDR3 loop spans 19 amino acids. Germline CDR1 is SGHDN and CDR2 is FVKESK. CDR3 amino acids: CASSQIGGRYKSSTDTQYF. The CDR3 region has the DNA TGTGCCAGCAGCCAAATCGGCGGGCGGTACAAGTCTAGCACAGATACGCAGTATTTT.

CDR3 loop: CASSATTAEAFF. The CDR3 bases are TGTGCCAGCAGTGCTACGACAGCTGAAGCTTTCTTT. The rearrangement joins TRBV2 to TRBJ1-1, with D perhaps TRBD1 (5 bases). Germline assignment: CDR1 SNHLY and CDR2 FYNNEI. This CDR3 region has 12 residues. V shed 4 bases and J shed 6 bases, with 9 bases lying between them.

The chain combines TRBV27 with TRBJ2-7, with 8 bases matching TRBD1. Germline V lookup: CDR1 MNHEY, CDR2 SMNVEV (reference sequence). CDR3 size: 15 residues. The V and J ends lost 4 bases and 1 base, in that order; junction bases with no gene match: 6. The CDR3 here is CASSWTGTGSYEQYF. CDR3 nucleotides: TGTGCCAGCAGTTGGACCGGGACAGGTTCCTACGAGCAGTACTTC.

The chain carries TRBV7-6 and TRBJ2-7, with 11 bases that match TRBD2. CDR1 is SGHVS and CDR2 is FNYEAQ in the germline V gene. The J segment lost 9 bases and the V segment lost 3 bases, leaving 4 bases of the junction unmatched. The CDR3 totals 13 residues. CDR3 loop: CASSFTSGRAQYF. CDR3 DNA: TGTGCCAGCAGCTTTACTAGCGGGAGAGCGCAGTACTTC.

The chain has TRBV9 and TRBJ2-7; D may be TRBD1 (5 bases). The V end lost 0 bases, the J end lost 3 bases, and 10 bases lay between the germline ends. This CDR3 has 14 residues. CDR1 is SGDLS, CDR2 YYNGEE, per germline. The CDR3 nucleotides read TGTGCCAGCAGCGTAGGCCAGGGCATCTACGAGCAGTACTTC. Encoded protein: CASSVGQGIYEQYF.

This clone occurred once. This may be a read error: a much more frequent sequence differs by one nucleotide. CDR3 in amino acids: CASSLFGTGGYEQYF. CDR3 in DNA: TGTGCCAGCAGTTTATTCGGGACAGGGGGCTACGAGCAGTACTTC. V usage is TRBV27 and J usage is TRBJ2-7; 11 nucleotides agree with TRBD1. This CDR3 has 15 residues. J was trimmed by 3 bases and V by 1 base; bases with no gene match: 2. CDR1 is MNHEY, CDR2 SMNVEV, per germline (reference sequence).

The CDR3 protein is CARSGEETQYF. The CDR3 nucleotides read TGTGCCAGAAGCGGGGAAGAGACCCAGTACTTC. The V gene is TRBV6-5, the J gene TRBJ2-5; 7 nucleotides match TRBD2. CDR3 length equals 11 residues. The junction had 1 base not matched to a gene; V was cut back by 9 bases and J by 3 bases. Germline values: CDR1 MNHEY, CDR2 SVGAGI.

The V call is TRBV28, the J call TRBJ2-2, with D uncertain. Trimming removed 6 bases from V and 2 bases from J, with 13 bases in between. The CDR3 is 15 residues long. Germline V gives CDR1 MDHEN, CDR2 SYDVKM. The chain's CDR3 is CASRDGQLNTGELFF. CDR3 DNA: TGTGCCAGCAGAGATGGGCAGTTAAACACCGGGGAGCTGTTTTTT.

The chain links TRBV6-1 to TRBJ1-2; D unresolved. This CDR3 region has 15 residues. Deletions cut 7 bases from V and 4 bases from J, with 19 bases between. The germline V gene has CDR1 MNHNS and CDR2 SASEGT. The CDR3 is CASMPRQLQVYGYTF. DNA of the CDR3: TGTGCCAGCATGCCACGGCAGCTTCAGGTCTATGGCTACACCTTC.

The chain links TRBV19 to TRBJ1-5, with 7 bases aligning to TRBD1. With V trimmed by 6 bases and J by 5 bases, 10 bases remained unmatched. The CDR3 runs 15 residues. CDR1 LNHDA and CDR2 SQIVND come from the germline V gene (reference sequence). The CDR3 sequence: CASSKTGEIDQPQHF. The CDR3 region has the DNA TGTGCCAGTAGCAAAACAGGGGAGATCGATCAGCCCCAGCATTTT. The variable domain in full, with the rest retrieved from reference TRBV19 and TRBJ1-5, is DGGITQSPKYLFRKEGQNVTLSCEQNLNHDAMYWYRQDPGQGLRLIYYSQIVNDFQKGDIAEGYSVSREKKESFPLTVTSAQKNPTAFYLCASSKTGEIDQPQHFGDGTRLSIL.

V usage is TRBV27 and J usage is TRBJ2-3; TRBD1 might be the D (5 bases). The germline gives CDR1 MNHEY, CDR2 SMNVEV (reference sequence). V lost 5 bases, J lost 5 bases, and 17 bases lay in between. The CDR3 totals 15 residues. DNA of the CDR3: TGTGCCAGCAGTACAGGATTGGTATCCAGAGATACGCAGTATTTT. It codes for CASSTGLVSRDTQYF.

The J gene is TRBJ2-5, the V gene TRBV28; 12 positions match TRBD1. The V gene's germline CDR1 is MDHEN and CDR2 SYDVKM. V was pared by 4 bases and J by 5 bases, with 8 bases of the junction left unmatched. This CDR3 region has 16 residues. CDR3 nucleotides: TGTGCCAGCAGTTCCTGGGGACAGGGGGCCGGTGAGACCCAGTACTTC. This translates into CASSSWGQGAGETQYF.

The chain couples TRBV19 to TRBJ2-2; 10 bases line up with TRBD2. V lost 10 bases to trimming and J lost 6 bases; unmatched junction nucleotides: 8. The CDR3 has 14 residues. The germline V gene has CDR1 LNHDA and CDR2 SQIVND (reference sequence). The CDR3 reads CATKLAGAPGELFF. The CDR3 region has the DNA TGTGCCACCAAGCTAGCGGGAGCCCCCGGGGAGCTGTTTTTT.

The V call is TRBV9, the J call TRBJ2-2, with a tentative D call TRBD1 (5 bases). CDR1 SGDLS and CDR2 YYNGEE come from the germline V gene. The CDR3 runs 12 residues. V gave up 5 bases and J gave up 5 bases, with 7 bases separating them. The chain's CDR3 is CASRKGTGELFF. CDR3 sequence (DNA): TGTGCCAGCAGGAAGGGGACCGGGGAGCTGTTTTTT.

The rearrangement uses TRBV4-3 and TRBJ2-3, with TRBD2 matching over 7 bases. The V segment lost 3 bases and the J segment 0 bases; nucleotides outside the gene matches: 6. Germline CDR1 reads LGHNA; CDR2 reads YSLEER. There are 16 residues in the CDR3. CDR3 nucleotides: TGCGCCAGCAGCCAGTCAACTAGCGCGAGCACAGATACGCAGTATTTT. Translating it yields CASSQSTSASTDTQYF.

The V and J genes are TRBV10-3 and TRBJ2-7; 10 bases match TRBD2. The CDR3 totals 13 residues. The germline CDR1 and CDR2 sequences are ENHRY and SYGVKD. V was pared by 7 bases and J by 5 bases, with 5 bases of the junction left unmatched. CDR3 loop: CAITSSGSNEQYF. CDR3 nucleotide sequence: TGTGCCATCACCTCTAGCGGGAGCAACGAGCAGTACTTC.

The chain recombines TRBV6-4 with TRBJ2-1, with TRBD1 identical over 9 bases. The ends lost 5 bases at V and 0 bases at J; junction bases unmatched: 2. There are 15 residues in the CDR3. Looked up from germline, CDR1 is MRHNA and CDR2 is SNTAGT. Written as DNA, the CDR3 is TGTGCCAGCAGTTGGGACAGGGACTCCTACAATGAGCAGTTCTTC. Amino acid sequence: CASSWDRDSYNEQFF.

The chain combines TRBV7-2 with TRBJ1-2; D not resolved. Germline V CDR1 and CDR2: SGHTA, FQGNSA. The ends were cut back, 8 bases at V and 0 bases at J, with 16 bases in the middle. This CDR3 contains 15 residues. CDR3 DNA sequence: TGTGCCAGCGCCCGCCCCGGAGGAACTAACTATGGCTACACCTTC. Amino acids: CASARPGGTNYGYTF. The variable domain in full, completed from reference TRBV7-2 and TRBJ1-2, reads GAGVSQSPSNKVTEKGKDVELRCDPISGHTALYWYRQSLGQGLEFLIYFQGNSAPDKSGLPSDRFSAERTGGSVSTLTIQRTQQEDSAVYLCASARPGGTNYGYTFGSGTRLTVV.

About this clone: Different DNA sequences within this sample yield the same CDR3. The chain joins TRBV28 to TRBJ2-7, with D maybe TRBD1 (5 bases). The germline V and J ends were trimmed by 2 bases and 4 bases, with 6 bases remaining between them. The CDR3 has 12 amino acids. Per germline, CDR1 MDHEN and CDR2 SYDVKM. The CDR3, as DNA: TGTGCCAGCAGTTTAGCAGGGTACGAGCAGTACTTC. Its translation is CASSLAGYEQYF.

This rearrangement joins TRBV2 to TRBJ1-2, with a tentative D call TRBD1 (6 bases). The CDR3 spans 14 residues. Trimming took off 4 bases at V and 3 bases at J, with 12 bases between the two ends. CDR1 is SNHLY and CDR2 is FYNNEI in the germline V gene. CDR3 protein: CASSAYRVDYGYTF. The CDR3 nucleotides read TGTGCCAGCAGTGCGTACAGGGTGGACTATGGCTACACCTTC.

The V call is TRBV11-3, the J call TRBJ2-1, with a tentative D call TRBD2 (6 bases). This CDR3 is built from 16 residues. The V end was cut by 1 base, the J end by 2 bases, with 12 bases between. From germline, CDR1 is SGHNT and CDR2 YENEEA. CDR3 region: CASSLGGGTAYNEQFF. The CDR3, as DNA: TGTGCCAGCAGCTTAGGGGGCGGGACGGCCTACAATGAGCAGTTCTTC. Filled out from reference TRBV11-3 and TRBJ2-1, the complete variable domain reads EAGVVQSPRYKIIEKKQPVAFWCNPISGHNTLYWYLQNLGQGPELLIRYENEEAVDDSQLPKDRFSAERLKGVDSTLKIQPAELGDSAVYLCASSLGGGTAYNEQFFGPGTRLTVL.

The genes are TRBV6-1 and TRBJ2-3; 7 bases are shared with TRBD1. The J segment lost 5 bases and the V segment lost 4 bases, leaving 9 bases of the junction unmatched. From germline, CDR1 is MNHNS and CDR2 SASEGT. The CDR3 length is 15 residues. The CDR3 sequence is CASSGSDRVQDTQYF. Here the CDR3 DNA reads TGTGCCAGCAGTGGGTCAGACAGGGTACAAGATACGCAGTATTTT.